These 24 T cell receptor beta chains came from one sample sequenced in a study of blood T cells in healthy people across ages. Through a sample-barcoded 5' primer and a J-beta primer mix, a second PCR was run for roughly 6 to 11 cycles. TCRdb fed the 5' RACE reads into MiXCR, producing one record per CDR3 protein. The repertoire holds some 1.5 million distinct CDR3 sequences, with roughly 43% as singletons. Input material: blood. Receptors originate from a woman aged 18-29 years in good health.

The V and J genes are TRBV3-1 and TRBJ2-7; 10 bases align to TRBD2. This CDR3 comprises 15 residues. Germline V CDR1 and CDR2: LGHDT, YNNKEL (reference sequence). V was pared by 8 bases and J by 7 bases, with 14 bases of the junction left unmatched. The CDR3 protein is CASLQAGGYNNEQYF. CDR3 sequence (DNA): TGTGCCAGCTTGCAAGCGGGGGGGTACAACAATGAGCAGTACTTC.

The V and J genes are TRBV2 and TRBJ2-7, with D possibly being TRBD1 or TRBD2 (5 bases each). The CDR3 covers 12 residues. Germline V gene sequence: CDR1 SNHLY, CDR2 FYNNEI. Trimming cost V 7 bases and J 5 bases, with 12 bases left between them. The CDR3 DNA follows: TGTGCCAGCAAAGGGCAGGGACACGAGCAGTACTTC. Its protein is CASKGQGHEQYF.

Concerning this clonotype itself: The junction departs from germline at one end; a sequencing error may be responsible. The chain employs TRBV12-3 or TRBV12-4 and TRBJ1-1, with TRBD1 as a possible D gene (5 bases). The CDR3 runs 13 residues. In DNA form, the CDR3 reads TGTGCCAGCATTTTAGGACACCTCACTGAAGCTTTCTTT. Translation gives CASILGHLTEAFF.

On this clonotype: The germline gene is not matched at one end of the junction; a read error may be the cause. The V gene is TRBV10-1, the J gene TRBJ2-3; TRBD1 might be the D (5 bases). The CDR3 is 12 residues long. Germline V lookup: CDR1 WNHNN, CDR2 SYGVQD (reference sequence). The CDR3 nucleotides read TGCGCCATCAGTTTCGGACAAGATACGCAGTATTTT. Protein sequence: CAISFGQDTQYF.

This rearrangement joins TRBV7-9 to TRBJ2-7; 9 nucleotides agree with TRBD2. The assigned J gene may be wrong: the sequence end matches TRBJ2-5 better. This CDR3 region has 15 residues. CDR1 and CDR2 from the germline V gene are SEHNR and FQNEAQ (reference sequence). The CDR3 protein is CASSRGNSGGETQYF. DNA of the CDR3: TGTGCCAGCAGTCGTGGGAATAGCGGGGGTGAGACCCAGTACTTC.

Regarding this clonotype: A junction end diverges from the germline sequence, so it may reflect a read error. The V gene is TRBV4-1, the J gene TRBJ1-2, with 8 nucleotides matching TRBD1. Germline values: CDR1 MGHRA, CDR2 YSYEKL. This CDR3 contains 14 residues. The CDR3 loop reads CASSQDRDNYGYTF. CDR3 nucleotides: TGTGCCAGCAGTCAGGACAGGGATAACTATGGCTACACCTTC.

The rearrangement links TRBV20-1 to TRBJ1-6; D is unclear. Trimming shortened V by 6 bases and J by 13 bases, and 10 bases separated the two germline ends. The CDR3 contains 10 residues. CDR1 and CDR2 from the germline V gene are DFQATT and SNEGSKA (reference sequence). The CDR3 here is CSAGIGPLHF. The CDR3 DNA is TGCAGTGCAGGGATAGGGCCCCTCCACTTT.

This clonotype was recorded at least ten times. The V call is TRBV29-1, the J call TRBJ2-7; D unclear. CDR1 is SQVTM and CDR2 is ANQGSEA in the germline V gene. The CDR3 totals 10 residues. Trimming removed 5 bases at V and 2 bases at J, with 4 bases between. The DNA of the CDR3 is TGCAGCGTTCGGACCTACGAGCAGTACTTC. Translation: CSVRTYEQYF.

This chain joins TRBV7-9 and TRBJ2-4; 7 bases map to TRBD1. The J call may be wrong; the DNA end is better matched by TRBJ2-7. This CDR3 is built from 16 residues. Germline values: CDR1 SEHNR, CDR2 FQNEAQ (reference sequence). CDR3 loop: CASSSTITGALYEQYF. The CDR3 bases are TGTGCCAGCAGCTCCACAATCACAGGGGCCCTCTACGAGCAGTACTTC.

The chain carries TRBV3-1 and TRBJ2-7; 8 nucleotides align to TRBD2. J gave up 0 bases and V 4 bases, and 14 bases lay outside the gene matches. CDR1 and CDR2 (germline): LGHDT, YNNKEL (reference sequence). The CDR3 spans 18 residues. The CDR3 here is CASSRVRSSGFRSYEQYF. CDR3 nucleotides: TGTGCCAGCAGCCGAGTTCGCTCTAGCGGGTTTCGCTCCTACGAGCAGTACTTC.

A remark on this clonotype: A junction boundary mismatches the germline segment, possibly from a read error. J is TRBJ2-2 and V is TRBV30; D may be TRBD2 (5 bases). The CDR3 loop spans 12 amino acids. The germline V gene has CDR1 GTSNPN and CDR2 SVGIG (reference sequence). In DNA, the CDR3 is TGTGCCTTGAGTGTACGGGGCGGGGAGCTGTTTTTT. It codes for CALSVRGGELFF.

The rearrangement joins TRBV25-1 to TRBJ1-2, with TRBD1 matching over 7 bases. Trimming at V came to 8 bases and at J to 5 bases, leaving 11 bases not matched to a gene. Germline loops: CDR1 MGHDK, CDR2 SYGVNS. The CDR3 totals 14 residues. CDR3 amino acids: CASQPRQGGYGYTF. In nucleotides, the CDR3 is TGTGCCAGCCAACCGAGGCAGGGGGGGTATGGCTACACCTTC.

This clonotype was seen more than once but under ten times. This chain joins TRBV5-1 and TRBJ2-5; D is perhaps TRBD1 (6 bases). The J call is doubtful: the DNA matches TRBJ2-7 better. The CDR3 sequence is 15 residues long. CDR1 is SGHRS and CDR2 is YFSETQ in the germline V gene. The CDR3 DNA reads as TGCGCCAGCAGGATATCACAGGGACCCTACGCCGAGCAGTACTTC. As protein: CASRISQGPYAEQYF.

This clonotype is a singleton in its sample. This chain links TRBV6-1 with TRBJ2-5; the match to TRBD2 covers 9 bases. Trimming took 1 base from V and 5 from J; bases not matched to a gene: 11. CDR3 length equals 17 residues. The germline V gene encodes CDR1 MNHNS and CDR2 SASEGT. The CDR3 coding sequence is TGTGCCAGCAGTGAAGTCAGGATAGCGGGAGAAATGGAGACCCAGTACTTC. As protein: CASSEVRIAGEMETQYF.

This clonotype was detected a few times. The J gene is TRBJ2-1, the V gene TRBV29-1; 8 bases agree with TRBD2. Trimming removed 7 bases from V and 13 bases from J; junction bases left unmatched: 9. CDR3 size: 11 residues. Germline CDR1 and CDR2: SQVTM and ANQGSEA. CDR3 amino acids: CSGYGGETQFF. The CDR3 DNA reads as TGCAGCGGATACGGGGGGGAGACCCAGTTCTTC.

The chain has TRBV25-1 and TRBJ1-4; no firm D call. Per germline, CDR1 MGHDK and CDR2 SYGVNS. Trimming pared 6 bases from V and 8 bases from J, leaving 13 bases between. The length of the CDR3 is 13 residues. Here the CDR3 reads CASRGWVEEKLFF. The CDR3 coding sequence is TGTGCCAGCAGGGGCTGGGTGGAAGAAAAACTGTTTTTT.

Here the CDR3 reads CATSRGLVEETQYF. The CDR3 nucleotides are TGTGCCACCAGCCGCGGACTAGTGGAAGAGACCCAGTACTTC. The J gene is TRBJ2-4, the V gene TRBV15; 7 bases are a match to TRBD2. TRBJ2-5 explains the end of the DNA better; the J call may be wrong. The length of the CDR3 is 14 residues. Per germline, CDR1 LNHNV and CDR2 YYDKDF (reference sequence).

DNA of the CDR3: TGTGCCAGCACCCTGCTAGGGGAATACAATGAGCAGTTCTTC. Protein sequence: CASTLLGEYNEQFF. This sequence joins TRBV28 and TRBJ2-1; tentative D call: TRBD1 (5 bases). Germline V CDR1 and CDR2: MDHEN, SYDVKM. Trimming shortened V by 7 bases and J by 4 bases, and 14 bases separated the two germline ends. There are 14 residues in the CDR3.

V usage is TRBV11-2 and J usage is TRBJ1-2; a weak D match, TRBD1 (5 bases). Trimming removed 11 bases from V and 0 bases from J, with 22 bases in between. CDR1 is SGHAT and CDR2 is FQNNGV in the germline V gene. The length of the CDR3 is 16 residues. The CDR3 nucleotides read TGTGCCGGCACCCCTCCCGGACACGTTCCTAACTATGGCTACACCTTC. Translating it yields CAGTPPGHVPNYGYTF.

The chain employs TRBV2 and TRBJ2-1; no clear D gene. Germline CDR1 and CDR2: SNHLY and FYNNEI. Trimming took 7 bases from V and 8 from J, leaving 15 bases between them. There are 13 residues in the CDR3. This chain's CDR3 is CASTSPLLDEQFF. In nucleotides, the CDR3 is TGTGCCAGCACGTCGCCCCTTTTGGATGAGCAGTTCTTC.

This rearrangement joins TRBV5-4 to TRBJ2-1; D might be TRBD1 (5 bases). The germline V and J ends were trimmed by 4 bases and 7 bases, with 15 bases remaining between them. The CDR3 totals 14 residues. The germline CDR1 and CDR2 sequences are SGHNT and YYREEE (reference sequence). The CDR3 DNA reads TGTGCCAGCAGCATTGACAGCGCCGGGAATGAGCAGTTCTTC. Encoded protein: CASSIDSAGNEQFF. The full variable domain, with the rest looked up from reference TRBV5-4 and TRBJ2-1, is ETGVTQSPTHLIKTRGQQVTLRCSSQSGHNTVSWYQQALGQGPQFIFQYYREEENGRGNFPPRFSGLQFPNYSSELNVNALELDDSALYLCASSIDSAGNEQFFGPGTRLTVL.

The V gene is TRBV4-3, the J gene TRBJ2-3, with D unresolved. Trimming removed 2 bases from V and 3 bases from J, with 9 bases in between. There are 14 residues in the CDR3. Germline CDR1 LGHNA, CDR2 YSLEER. CDR3 DNA: TGCGCCAGCAGCCAATTGGCCATTACAGATACGCAGTATTTT. Its translation is CASSQLAITDTQYF.

This clonotype showed up just a few times. The gene calls are TRBV6-2 or TRBV6-3 and TRBJ2-1, with a possible D match to TRBD2 (5 bases). The CDR3 extends over 13 amino acids. The germline V gene has CDR1 MNHEY and CDR2 SVGEGT. Trimming stripped 7 bases from V and 6 bases from J, with 13 bases between. The DNA for the CDR3 is TGTGCCAGCACAGAGGGCAGGTTCAATGAGCAGTTCTTC. Translated, it gives CASTEGRFNEQFF.

This clonotype was observed at least ten times. The chain has TRBV12-3 or TRBV12-4 and TRBJ2-7; the match to TRBD2 covers 9 bases. The CDR3 is 14 amino acids. V was pared by 3 bases and J by 5 bases, with 5 bases of the junction left unmatched. CDR3 DNA sequence: TGTGCCAGCAGTTTGCGGGAGGGCCTCCACGAGCAGTACTTC. This encodes CASSLREGLHEQYF.